This TCR beta chain was documented in a study of blood T cell repertoires in COVID-19. Looking at the study overall: Whether acute or convalescent, the COVID-19 samples came from the United States, Italy and Spain.

Participant reports of clinical history set cohort assignment. The study counted Cohort 3 donors as recovered given two negative PCRs, clearance, or symptom resolution. As processed by the authors: Scientists estimated how many nucleated cells there were by amplifying reference gene primers. Sequencing used immunoSEQ multiplex PCR; TCRdb keeps in-frame clones, though not all of them. That table is the source of V, J and clone size, and D and trimming were worked out from the DNA. The sample has about 270,000 clones; roughly 89% are singletons. Germline CDR1 is SGDLS and CDR2 is YYNGEE. The CDR3 is made up of 16 amino acids. Trimming removed 3 bases at V and 0 bases at J, with 14 bases between.

The TCR sequence derives from a woman aged 55-75 years who had recovered from COVID-19. The chain joins TRBV9 to TRBJ2-3; D is perhaps TRBD2 (6 bases). Specimen: PBMCs or T cells enriched from blood (not recorded which). The CDR3 protein is CASSALLASSTDTQYF. As DNA, the CDR3 is TGTGCCAGCAGCGCCCTGCTAGCGAGTAGCACAGATACGCAGTATTTT. The full variable domain, with the rest looked up from reference TRBV9 and TRBJ2-3, is DSGVTQTPKHLITATGQRVTLRCSPRSGDLSVYWYQQSLDQGLQFLIQYYNGEERAKGNILERFSAQQFPDLHSELNLSSLELGDSALYFCASSALLASSTDTQYFGPGTRLTVL.